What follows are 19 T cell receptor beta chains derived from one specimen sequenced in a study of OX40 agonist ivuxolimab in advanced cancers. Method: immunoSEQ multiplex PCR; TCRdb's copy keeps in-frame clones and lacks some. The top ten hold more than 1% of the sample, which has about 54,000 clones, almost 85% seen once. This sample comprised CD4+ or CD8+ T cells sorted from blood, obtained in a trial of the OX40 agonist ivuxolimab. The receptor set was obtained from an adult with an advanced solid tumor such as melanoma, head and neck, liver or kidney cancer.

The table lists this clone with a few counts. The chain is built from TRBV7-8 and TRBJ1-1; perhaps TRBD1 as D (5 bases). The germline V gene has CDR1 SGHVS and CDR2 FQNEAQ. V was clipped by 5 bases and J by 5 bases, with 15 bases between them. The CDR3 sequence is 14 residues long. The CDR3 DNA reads TGTGCCAGCAGCCATCGATCAGGGTATACTGAAGCTTTCTTT. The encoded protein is CASSHRSGYTEAFF.

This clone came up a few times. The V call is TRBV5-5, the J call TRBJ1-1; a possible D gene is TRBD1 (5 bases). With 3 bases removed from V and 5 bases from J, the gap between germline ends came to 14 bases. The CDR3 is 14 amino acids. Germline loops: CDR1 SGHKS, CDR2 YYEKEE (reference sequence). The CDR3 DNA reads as TGTGCCAGCAGCTCGGCTCAGGGTAGGACTGAAGCTTTCTTT. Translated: CASSSAQGRTEAFF.

The CDR3 nucleotides are TGTGCCAGCAGCCTTGAAAGGACGGCAGATACGCAGTATTTT. Amino acids: CASSLERTADTQYF. V gene TRBV5-4 combines with J gene TRBJ2-3; D call uncertain. The CDR3 has 14 amino acids. The V end lost 4 bases, the J end lost 4 bases, and 13 bases lay between the germline ends. CDR1 is SGHNT, CDR2 YYREEE, per germline (reference sequence). The full variable domain, completed using reference TRBV5-4 and TRBJ2-3, is ETGVTQSPTHLIKTRGQQVTLRCSSQSGHNTVSWYQQALGQGPQFIFQYYREEENGRGNFPPRFSGLQFPNYSSELNVNALELDDSALYLCASSLERTADTQYFGPGTRLTVL.

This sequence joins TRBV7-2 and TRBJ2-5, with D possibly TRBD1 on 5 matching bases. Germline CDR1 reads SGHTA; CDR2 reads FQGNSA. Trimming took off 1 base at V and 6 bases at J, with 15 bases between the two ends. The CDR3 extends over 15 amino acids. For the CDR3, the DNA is TGTGCCAGCAGCTTAGAGAGTAAGGGGCGCAAGACCCAGTACTTC. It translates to CASSLESKGRKTQYF.

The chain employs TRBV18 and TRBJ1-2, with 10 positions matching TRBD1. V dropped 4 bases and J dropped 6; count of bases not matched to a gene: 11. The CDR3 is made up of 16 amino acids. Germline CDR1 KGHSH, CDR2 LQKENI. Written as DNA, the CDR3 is TGTGCCAGCTCACTCACCCTGACCGGGACAGGGGATGGCTACACCTTC. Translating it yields CASSLTLTGTGDGYTF.

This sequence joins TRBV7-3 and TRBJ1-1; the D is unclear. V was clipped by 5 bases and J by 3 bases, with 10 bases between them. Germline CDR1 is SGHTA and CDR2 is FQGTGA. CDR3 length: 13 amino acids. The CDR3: CASSALGDTEAFF. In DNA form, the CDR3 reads TGTGCCAGCAGCGCCCTCGGCGACACTGAAGCTTTCTTT.

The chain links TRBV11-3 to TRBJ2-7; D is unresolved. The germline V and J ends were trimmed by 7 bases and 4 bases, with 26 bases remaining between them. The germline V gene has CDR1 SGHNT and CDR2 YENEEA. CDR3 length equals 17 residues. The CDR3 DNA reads TGTGCCAGCATCCCTCGCCCTCACCCCACTGACGTATACGAGCAGTACTTC. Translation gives CASIPRPHPTDVYEQYF.

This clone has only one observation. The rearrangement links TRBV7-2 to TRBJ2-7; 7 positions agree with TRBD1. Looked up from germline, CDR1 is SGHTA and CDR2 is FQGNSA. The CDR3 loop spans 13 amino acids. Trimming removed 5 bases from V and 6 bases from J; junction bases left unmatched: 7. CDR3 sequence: CASSPTGVGEQYF. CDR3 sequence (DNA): TGTGCCAGCAGCCCCACAGGGGTTGGCGAGCAGTACTTC.

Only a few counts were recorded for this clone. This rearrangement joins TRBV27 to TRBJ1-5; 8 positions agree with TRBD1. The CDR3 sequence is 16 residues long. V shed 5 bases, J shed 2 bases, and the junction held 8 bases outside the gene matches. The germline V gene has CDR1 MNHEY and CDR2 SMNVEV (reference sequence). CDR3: CASSPRQGWGNQPQHF. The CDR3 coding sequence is TGTGCCAGCAGTCCGAGACAGGGGTGGGGCAATCAGCCCCAGCATTTT.

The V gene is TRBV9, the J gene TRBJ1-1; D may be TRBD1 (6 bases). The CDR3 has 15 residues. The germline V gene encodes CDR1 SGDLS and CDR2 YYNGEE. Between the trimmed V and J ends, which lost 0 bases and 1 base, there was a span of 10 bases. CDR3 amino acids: CASSVAVQGNTEAFF. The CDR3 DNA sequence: TGTGCCAGCAGCGTAGCGGTACAGGGGAACACTGAAGCTTTCTTT.

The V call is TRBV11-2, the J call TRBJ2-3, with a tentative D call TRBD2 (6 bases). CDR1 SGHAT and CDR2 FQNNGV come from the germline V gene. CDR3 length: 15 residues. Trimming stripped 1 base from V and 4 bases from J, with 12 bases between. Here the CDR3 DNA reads TGTGCCAGCAGCTTAGGTTATCGGGAGTCAGATACGCAGTATTTT. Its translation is CASSLGYRESDTQYF.

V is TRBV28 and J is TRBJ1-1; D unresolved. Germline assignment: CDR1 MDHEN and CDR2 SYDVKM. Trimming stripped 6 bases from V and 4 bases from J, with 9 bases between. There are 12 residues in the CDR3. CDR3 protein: CASRWLGTEAFF. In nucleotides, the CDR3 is TGTGCCAGCAGATGGCTTGGCACTGAAGCTTTCTTT. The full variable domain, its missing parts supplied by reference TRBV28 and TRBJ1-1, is DVKVTQSSRYLVKRTGEKVFLECVQDMDHENMFWYRQDPGLGLRLIYFSYDVKMKEKGDIPEGYSVSREKKERFSLILESASTNQTSMYLCASRWLGTEAFFGQGTRLTVV.

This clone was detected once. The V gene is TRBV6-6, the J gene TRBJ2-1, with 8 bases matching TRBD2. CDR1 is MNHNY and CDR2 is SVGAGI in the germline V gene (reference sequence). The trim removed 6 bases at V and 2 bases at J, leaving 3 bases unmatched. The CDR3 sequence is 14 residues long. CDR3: CASRFSGTYNEQFF. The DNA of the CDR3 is TGTGCCAGCAGGTTTAGCGGGACCTACAATGAGCAGTTCTTC.

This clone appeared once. CDR3 residues: CASSPQGMDTGELFF. The CDR3 region has the DNA TGTGCCAGCAGCCCACAGGGGATGGACACCGGGGAGCTGTTTTTT. The chain is built from TRBV7-8 and TRBJ2-2; 7 bases fit TRBD1. Germline CDR1 is SGHVS and CDR2 is FQNEAQ. This CDR3 is 15 amino acids long. J lost 3 bases, V lost 5 bases, and 6 bases had no gene match.

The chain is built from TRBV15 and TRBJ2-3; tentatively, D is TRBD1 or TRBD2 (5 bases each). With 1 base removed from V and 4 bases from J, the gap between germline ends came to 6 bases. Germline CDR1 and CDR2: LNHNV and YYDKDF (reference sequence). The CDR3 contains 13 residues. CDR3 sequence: CATSRAGPDTQYF. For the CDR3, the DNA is TGTGCCACCAGCAGAGCGGGACCAGATACGCAGTATTTT.

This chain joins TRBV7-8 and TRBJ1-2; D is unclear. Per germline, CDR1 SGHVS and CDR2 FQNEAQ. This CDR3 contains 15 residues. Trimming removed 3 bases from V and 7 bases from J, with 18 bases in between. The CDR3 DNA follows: TGTGCCAGCAGCTTCCGGTCAGGAGAGGGTGGTGGCTACACCTTC. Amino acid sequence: CASSFRSGEGGGYTF.

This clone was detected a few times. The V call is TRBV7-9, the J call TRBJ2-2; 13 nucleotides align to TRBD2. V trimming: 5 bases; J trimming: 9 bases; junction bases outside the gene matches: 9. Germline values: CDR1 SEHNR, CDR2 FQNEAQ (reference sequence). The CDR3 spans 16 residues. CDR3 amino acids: CASSPGLAGELRELFF. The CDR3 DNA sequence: TGTGCCAGCAGCCCTGGACTAGCGGGAGAGCTCCGGGAGCTGTTTTTT.

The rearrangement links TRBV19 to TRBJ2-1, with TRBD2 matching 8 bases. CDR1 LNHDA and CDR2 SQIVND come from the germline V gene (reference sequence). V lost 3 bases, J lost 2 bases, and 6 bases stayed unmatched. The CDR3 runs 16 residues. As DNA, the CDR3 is TGTGCCAGTAGTATTGGGGAGCGGGGGACCTACAATGAGCAGTTCTTC. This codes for CASSIGERGTYNEQFF. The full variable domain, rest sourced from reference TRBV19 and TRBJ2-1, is DGGITQSPKYLFRKEGQNVTLSCEQNLNHDAMYWYRQDPGQGLRLIYYSQIVNDFQKGDIAEGYSVSREKKESFPLTVTSAQKNPTAFYLCASSIGERGTYNEQFFGPGTRLTVL.

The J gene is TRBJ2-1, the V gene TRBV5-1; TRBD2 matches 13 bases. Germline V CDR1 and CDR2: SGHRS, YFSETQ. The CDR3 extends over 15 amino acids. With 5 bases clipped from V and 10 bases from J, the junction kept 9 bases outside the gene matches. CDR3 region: CASRPGTSGIWEQFF. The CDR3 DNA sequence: TGCGCCAGCAGGCCCGGGACTAGCGGGATCTGGGAGCAGTTCTTC.